A selection of T cell receptor beta chains follows, all from one sample in a study of T-cell reconstitution after alpha-beta-depleted transplantation in children. TCRdb itself ran the PCR reads through MiXCR, one entry per CDR3 protein. The sample consists of 150,000 to 250,000 distinct CDR3 sequences, 13% to 15% of them appearing once. The sample was PBMCs from the stem cell graft donor, taken from the stem cell graft. The receptor source for this set is a human donor who donated a stem cell graft to a child with acute lymphoblastic leukemia. The CDR3 runs from the conserved cysteine through the conserved F or W. D genes are given only for firm matches. For some rows the clone size is stated as once, few or many, or as a class when expanded; others skip it.

clone_size,v_call,j_call,d_call,cdr3_nt,cdr3_aa
few,TRBV29-1,TRBJ2-5,NA,TGCAGCGTTGATAGGGCAGTACAAGAGACCCAGTACTTC,CSVDRAVQETQYF
many,TRBV10-1,TRBJ2-7,NA,TGCGCCAGCAGTGAGAGAGGGGTATCCTACGAGCAGTACTTC,CASSERGVSYEQYF
many,TRBV7-9,TRBJ1-2,NA,TGTGCCAGCAGCTTTCGGGAACTGGATGGCTACACCTTC,CASSFRELDGYTF
many,TRBV5-4,TRBJ2-3,NA,TGTGCCAGCAGCCCAAACCCGGGGGATACGCAGTATTTT,CASSPNPGDTQYF
many,TRBV20-1,TRBJ2-7,NA,TGCAGTGCTAGCTTTCCGGAGATCTACGAGCAGTACTTC,CSASFPEIYEQYF
many,TRBV10-3,TRBJ1-4,NA,TGTGCCATCAGTCAGGGTTGGGAAGAAGAAAAACTGTTTTTT,CAISQGWEEEKLFF
many,TRBV5-1,TRBJ2-2,NA,TGCGCCAGCAGCTTCTTAATAGGCGGGCAAAACACCGGGGAGCTGTTTTTT,CASSFLIGGQNTGELFF
many,TRBV12-3/TRBV12-4,TRBJ1-5,NA,TGTGCCAGCAGTTTGTGGGGAGGAGGCAATCAGCCCCAGCATTTT,CASSLWGGGNQPQHF
many,TRBV5-1,TRBJ1-2,NA,TGCGCCAGCAGCTGGAACCCACAGGGAGAGATTGATGGCTACACCTTC,CASSWNPQGEIDGYTF
many,TRBV4-1,TRBJ2-7,TRBD2,TGCGCCAGCAGCCGGACCACTAGCGAACCCTACGAGCAGTACTTC,CASSRTTSEPYEQYF
NA,TRBV7-6,TRBJ2-2,NA,TGTGCCAGCATGGATGGATCGAACACCGGGGAGCTGTTTTTT,CASMDGSNTGELFF
many,TRBV29-1,TRBJ2-5,NA,TGCAGCGTTGAACAGGCAGGGAGGAGAGAGACCCAGTACTTC,CSVEQAGRRETQYF
NA,TRBV30,TRBJ2-4,TRBD2,TGTGCCTACGGGACTAGCGGGGACATTCAGTACTTC,CAYGTSGDIQYF
many,TRBV10-3,TRBJ2-1,NA,TGTGCCATCAGTGGAAGGGGCCGGAGGGACGAGCAGTTCTTC,CAISGRGRRDEQFF
many,TRBV15,TRBJ2-5,TRBD1,TGTGCCACCAGCGACAGGGTCCAAGAGACCCAGTACTTC,CATSDRVQETQYF
many,TRBV20-1,TRBJ2-4,NA,TGCAGTGCCAGAAAGGGGCGAGTGGGCATTCAGTACTTC,CSARKGRVGIQYF
many,TRBV20-1,TRBJ1-1,NA,TGCAGTGCTAGAAGGGCCGAGAACACTGAAGCTTTCTTT,CSARRAENTEAFF
many,TRBV5-1,TRBJ2-1,NA,TGCGCCGGGCGTCCGGAGCCTACTGGAAATGAGCAGTTCTTC,CAGRPEPTGNEQFF
many,TRBV28,TRBJ2-2,TRBD2,TGTGCCAGCAGTTATTCCTCGACTAGCGGGAGAGGTGCCGGGGAGCTGTTTTTT,CASSYSSTSGRGAGELFF
many,TRBV6-2/TRBV6-3,TRBJ2-2,NA,TGTGCCAGCAGTTACAATCGGGGCACCGGGGAGCTGTTTTTT,CASSYNRGTGELFF
few,TRBV6-1,TRBJ1-2,TRBD1,TGTGCCAGCAGTCCCCAGTGGTTAGGGGGCAGAGGAGGGGGCTACACCTTC,CASSPQWLGGRGGGYTF
few,TRBV29-1,TRBJ2-1,NA,TGCAGCGGCAGTAGGGGGAGCTCCTACAATGAGCAGTTCTTC,CSGSRGSSYNEQFF
many,TRBV24-1,TRBJ2-1,NA,TGTGCCACGACAAAGAAGGGCGGCAGGACTCCCTACAATGAGCAGTTCTTC,CATTKKGGRTPYNEQFF
many,TRBV5-1,TRBJ1-2,NA,TGCGCCAGCAGCGCGATACAGGAGAACTATGGCTACACCTTC,CASSAIQENYGYTF
many,TRBV10-2,TRBJ1-1,NA,TGCGCCAGCAGTGAGTCAGTAGGGGGGAACACTGAAGCTTTCTTT,CASSESVGGNTEAFF
NA,TRBV5-1,TRBJ2-2,NA,TGCGCCAGCAGCCCGGTGGGGGGCCGAGGGACCGGGGAGCTGTTTTTT,CASSPVGGRGTGELFF
NA,TRBV29-1,TRBJ1-2,TRBD1,TGCAGCGTTGTGAGGGACAGCTATGGCTACACCTTC,CSVVRDSYGYTF
NA,TRBV23-1,TRBJ1-4,NA,TGCGCCAGCACCCACAGGACCTCTAATGAAAAACTGTTTTTT,CASTHRTSNEKLFF
many,TRBV29-1,TRBJ1-1,NA,TGCAGCGTTCGTGGGGGAGGGACTGAAGCTTTCTTT,CSVRGGGTEAFF
many,TRBV12-3/TRBV12-4,TRBJ2-4,TRBD2,TGTGCCAGCAGTGGGACTAGCGTCCTTCAGTACTTC,CASSGTSVLQYF
many,TRBV6-6,TRBJ2-1,TRBD2,TGTGCCAGCAGGGGGACTAGCGTCAATGAGCAGTTCTTC,CASRGTSVNEQFF
many,TRBV7-9,TRBJ2-3,TRBD2,TGTGCCAGCAGCCCCGATCGCCTAGCGGGAGTTAGTCATACGCAGTATTTT,CASSPDRLAGVSHTQYF
many,TRBV4-1,TRBJ2-7,NA,TGCGCCAGCAGCCAAGATGTGGTTCAGGGACGGTACGAGCAGTACTTC,CASSQDVVQGRYEQYF
many,TRBV7-2,TRBJ2-3,TRBD2,TGTGCCAGCAGCCTCAATGGACTAGCGGCAGATACGCAGTATTTT,CASSLNGLAADTQYF
many,TRBV18,TRBJ2-5,NA,TGTGCCAGCCAAGGAGCCGTCTCGGGCCAAGAGACCCAGTACTTC,CASQGAVSGQETQYF
many,TRBV11-2,TRBJ2-2,NA,TGTGCCAGCAGCCGCCCGATTTCTTTCGCCGGGGAGCTGTTTTTT,CASSRPISFAGELFF
few,TRBV15,TRBJ2-7,TRBD1,TGTGCCACCAGCAGAGATCTTATTCACCGACAGGGATACGAGCAGTACTTC,CATSRDLIHRQGYEQYF
many,TRBV12-3/TRBV12-4,TRBJ2-4,NA,TGTGCCAGCAGTTTGGGTTCAGGCAAAAACATTCAGTACTTC,CASSLGSGKNIQYF
many,TRBV5-1,TRBJ2-1,TRBD2,TGCGCCAGCAGCCAGATCCCAGCTAGCGGGAGTTTTAATGAGCAGTTCTTC,CASSQIPASGSFNEQFF
many,TRBV12-3/TRBV12-4,TRBJ2-5,TRBD1,TGTGCCAGCAGATCCGGCAGGACAGGGGATCACCAAGAGACCCAGTACTTC,CASRSGRTGDHQETQYF
many,TRBV7-8,TRBJ2-7,TRBD2,TGTGCCAGCAGCGATCTAGCGGGAGCTGACGACGAGCAGTACTTC,CASSDLAGADDEQYF
NA,TRBV20-1,TRBJ2-7,NA,TGCAGTGCTAGAGATAGCAGGGGAGGGACCTACGAGCAGTACTTC,CSARDSRGGTYEQYF
many,TRBV12-3/TRBV12-4,TRBJ2-3,TRBD2,TGTGCCAGCAGTTTCAGTAGCGGGAGCGGCACAGATACGCAGTATTTT,CASSFSSGSGTDTQYF
NA,TRBV20-1,TRBJ1-2,NA,TGCAGAATGGGGGGGGTGGTTAACTATGGCTACACCTTC,CRMGGVVNYGYTF
NA,TRBV4-2,TRBJ2-2,NA,TGTGCCAGCAGCCAAGAGGGTAGCCGTATCACCGGGGAGCTGTTTTTT,CASSQEGSRITGELFF
NA,TRBV20-1,TRBJ1-4,TRBD1,TGCAGTGCTAGTAAATCAGGGGGCTTAGGTGAAAAACTGTTTTTT,CSASKSGGLGEKLFF
NA,TRBV27,TRBJ2-7,NA,TGTGCCAGCAGTTCCTCGACAGGATCCATCTCCTACGAGCAGTACTTC,CASSSSTGSISYEQYF
NA,TRBV14,TRBJ2-2,TRBD2,TGTGCCAGCAGCGAACTAGCGGTGAACACCGGGGAGCTGTTTTTT,CASSELAVNTGELFF
NA,TRBV12-3/TRBV12-4,TRBJ1-4,NA,TGTGCCAGCAGTTTTGCAGGGGATGAAAAACTGTTTTTT,CASSFAGDEKLFF
many,TRBV5-1,TRBJ2-1,NA,TGCGCCAGCAGCTTGGCGACCGCATCCTACAATGAGCAGTTCTTC,CASSLATASYNEQFF
many,TRBV5-8,TRBJ1-3,TRBD1,TGTGCCAGCAGCTGGGGGGACAGAACTGGAAACACCATATATTTT,CASSWGDRTGNTIYF
many,TRBV11-2,TRBJ2-5,NA,TGTGCCAGCAGCCCGCGAGGGGGACTCCAAGAGACCCAGTACTTC,CASSPRGGLQETQYF
many,TRBV5-1,TRBJ2-2,NA,TGCGCCAGCAGTTCCAGGGGAGACACCGGGGAGCTGTTTTTT,CASSSRGDTGELFF
many,TRBV20-1,TRBJ2-7,TRBD1,TGCAGTGCCGTTAGTGGACAGGACCTCTCCTACGAGCAGTACTTC,CSAVSGQDLSYEQYF
many,TRBV20-1,TRBJ2-1,NA,TGCAGTGCCCCCTGGGGGCCAGGAGGTGGGAATGAGCAGTTCTTC,CSAPWGPGGGNEQFF
many,TRBV5-1,TRBJ1-1,NA,TGCGCCAGCAGCTCCCCTATGACGGGGAACACTGAAGCTTTCTTT,CASSSPMTGNTEAFF
many,TRBV5-1,TRBJ2-3,TRBD2,TGCGCCAGCAGCTTGTCGGGAGGGCCATCAGATACGCAGTATTTT,CASSLSGGPSDTQYF
NA,TRBV11-1,TRBJ2-7,TRBD2,TGTGCCAGCAGCTTACGAATAAAGCGGGAGGGGAACGCGGACGAGCAGTACTTC,CASSLRIKREGNADEQYF
many,TRBV5-1,TRBJ2-3,NA,TGCGCCACTAAACCCGGGCACCGAAGCACAGATACGCAGTATTTT,CATKPGHRSTDTQYF